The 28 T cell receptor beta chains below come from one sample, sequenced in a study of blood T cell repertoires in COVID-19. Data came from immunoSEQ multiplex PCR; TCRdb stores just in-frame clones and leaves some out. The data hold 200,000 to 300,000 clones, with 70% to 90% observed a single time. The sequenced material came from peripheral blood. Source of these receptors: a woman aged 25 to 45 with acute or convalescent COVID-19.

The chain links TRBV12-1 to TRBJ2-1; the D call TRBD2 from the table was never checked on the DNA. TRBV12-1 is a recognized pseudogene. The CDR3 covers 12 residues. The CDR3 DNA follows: TGTGCCAGCAGCTTTCTCGACAATGAGCAGTTCTTC. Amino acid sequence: CASSFLDNEQFF.

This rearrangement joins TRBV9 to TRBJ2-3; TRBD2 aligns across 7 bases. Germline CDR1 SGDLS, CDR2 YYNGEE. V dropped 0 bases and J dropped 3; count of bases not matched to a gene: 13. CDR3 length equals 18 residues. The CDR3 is CASSVAWSSGGGTDTQYF. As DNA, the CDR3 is TGTGCCAGCAGCGTAGCGTGGTCTAGCGGAGGCGGGACAGATACGCAGTATTTT.

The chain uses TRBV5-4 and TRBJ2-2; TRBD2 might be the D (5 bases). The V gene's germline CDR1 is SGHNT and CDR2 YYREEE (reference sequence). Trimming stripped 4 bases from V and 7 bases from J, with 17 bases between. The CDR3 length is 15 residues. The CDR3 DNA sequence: TGTGCCAGCAGCCCCCCCGGGGAGATCGGCGGGGAGCTGTTTTTT. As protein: CASSPPGEIGGELFF. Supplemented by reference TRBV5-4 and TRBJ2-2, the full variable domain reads ETGVTQSPTHLIKTRGQQVTLRCSSQSGHNTVSWYQQALGQGPQFIFQYYREEENGRGNFPPRFSGLQFPNYSSELNVNALELDDSALYLCASSPPGEIGGELFFGEGSRLTVL.

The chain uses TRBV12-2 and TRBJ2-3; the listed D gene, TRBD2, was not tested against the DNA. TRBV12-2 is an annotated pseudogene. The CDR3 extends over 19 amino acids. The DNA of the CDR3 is TGTGCAAGTCGCTTAGCGCGCTTCGTCAAGCGGGAGCGCGTAGATACGCAGTATTTT. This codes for CASRLARFVKRERVDTQYF.

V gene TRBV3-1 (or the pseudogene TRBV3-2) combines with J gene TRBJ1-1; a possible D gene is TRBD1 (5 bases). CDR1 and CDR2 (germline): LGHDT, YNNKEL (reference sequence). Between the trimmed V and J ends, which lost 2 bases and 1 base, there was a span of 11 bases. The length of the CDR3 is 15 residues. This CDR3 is CASSQSGGGNTEAFF. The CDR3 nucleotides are TGTGCCAGCAGCCAATCCGGGGGGGGGAACACTGAAGCTTTCTTT.

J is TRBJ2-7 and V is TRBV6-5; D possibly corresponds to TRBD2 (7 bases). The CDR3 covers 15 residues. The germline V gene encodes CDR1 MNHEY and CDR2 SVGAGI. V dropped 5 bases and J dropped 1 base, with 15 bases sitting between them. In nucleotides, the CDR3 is TGTGCCAGCAGTCGTTACAGGGAGGGATCCTACGAGCAGTACTTC. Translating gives CASSRYREGSYEQYF.

CDR3 sequence: CASSPPGGRATLFF. The CDR3 DNA reads as TGTGCCAGCAGCCCCCCCGGCGGGAGGGCAACGCTGTTTTTT. This sequence joins TRBV7-2 and TRBJ2-2; 9 bases align to TRBD2. The CDR3 totals 14 residues. Germline trimming cut 5 bases from V and 13 bases from J; bases unmatched to any gene: 11. Germline lookup yields CDR1 SGHTA and CDR2 FQGNSA.

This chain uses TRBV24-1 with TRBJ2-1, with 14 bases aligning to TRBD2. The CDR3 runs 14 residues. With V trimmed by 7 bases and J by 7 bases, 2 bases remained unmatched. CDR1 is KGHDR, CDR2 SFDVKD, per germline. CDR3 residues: CATRGTSGRNEQFF. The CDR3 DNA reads TGTGCCACCAGAGGGACTAGCGGGAGAAATGAGCAGTTCTTC.

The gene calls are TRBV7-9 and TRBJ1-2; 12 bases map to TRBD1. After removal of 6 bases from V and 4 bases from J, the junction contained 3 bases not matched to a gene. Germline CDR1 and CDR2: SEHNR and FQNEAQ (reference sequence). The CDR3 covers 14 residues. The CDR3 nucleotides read TGTGCCAGCAGTGGGACAGGGGGCATCTATGGCTACACCTTC. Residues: CASSGTGGIYGYTF. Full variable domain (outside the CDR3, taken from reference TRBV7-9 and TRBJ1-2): DTGVSQNPRHKITKRGQNVTFRCDPISEHNRLYWYRQTLGQGPEFLTYFQNEAQLEKSRLLSDRFSAERPKGSFSTLEIQRTEQGDSAMYLCASSGTGGIYGYTFGSGTRLTVV.

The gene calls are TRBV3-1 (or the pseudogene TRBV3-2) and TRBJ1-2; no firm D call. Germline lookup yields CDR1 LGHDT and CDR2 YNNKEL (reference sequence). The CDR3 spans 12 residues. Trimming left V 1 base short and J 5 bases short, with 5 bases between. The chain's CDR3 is CASSQGIYGYTF. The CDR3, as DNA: TGTGCCAGCAGCCAAGGTATTTATGGCTACACCTTC.

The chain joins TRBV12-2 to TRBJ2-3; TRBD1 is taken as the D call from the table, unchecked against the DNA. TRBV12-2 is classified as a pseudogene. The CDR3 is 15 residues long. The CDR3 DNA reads TGTGCAAGTCGCTTAGCACACATGGTCGCAGATACGCAGTATTTT. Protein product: CASRLAHMVADTQYF.

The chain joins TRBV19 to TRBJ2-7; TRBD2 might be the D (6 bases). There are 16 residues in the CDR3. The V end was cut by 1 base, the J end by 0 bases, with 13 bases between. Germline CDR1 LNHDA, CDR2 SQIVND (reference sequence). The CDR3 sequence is CASSIGGTLSSYEQYF. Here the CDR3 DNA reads TGTGCCAGTAGTATAGGGGGGACTTTGAGCTCCTACGAGCAGTACTTC.

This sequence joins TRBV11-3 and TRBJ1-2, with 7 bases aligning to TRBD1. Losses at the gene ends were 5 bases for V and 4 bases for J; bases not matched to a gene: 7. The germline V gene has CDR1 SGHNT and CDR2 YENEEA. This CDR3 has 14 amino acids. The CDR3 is CASSPTGTAYGYTF. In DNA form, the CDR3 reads TGTGCCAGCAGCCCGACCGGGACAGCCTATGGCTACACCTTC.

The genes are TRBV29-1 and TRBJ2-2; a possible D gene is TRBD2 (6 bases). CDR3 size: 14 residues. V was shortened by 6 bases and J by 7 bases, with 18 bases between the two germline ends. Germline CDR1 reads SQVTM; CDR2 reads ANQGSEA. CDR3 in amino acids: CSVTGTSGVGELFF. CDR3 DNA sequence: TGCAGCGTCACCGGGACTTCTGGGGTCGGGGAGCTGTTTTTT.

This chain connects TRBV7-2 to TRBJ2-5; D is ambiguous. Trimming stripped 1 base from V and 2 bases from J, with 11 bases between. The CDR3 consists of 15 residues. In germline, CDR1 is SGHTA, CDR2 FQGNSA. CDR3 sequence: CASSLDSYIQETQYF. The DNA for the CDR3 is TGTGCCAGCAGCTTAGATAGCTATATACAAGAGACCCAGTACTTC.

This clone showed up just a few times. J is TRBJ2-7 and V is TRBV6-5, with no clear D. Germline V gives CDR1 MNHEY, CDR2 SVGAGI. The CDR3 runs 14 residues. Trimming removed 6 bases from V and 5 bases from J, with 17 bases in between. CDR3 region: CASRPGAGGHEQYF. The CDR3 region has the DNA TGTGCCAGCAGACCAGGCGCAGGTGGCCACGAGCAGTACTTC.

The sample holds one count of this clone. CDR3 DNA sequence: TGTGCCAGCAGCCGAATGGGACTAGCGGGATGGTCAGATACGCAGTATTTT. Protein: CASSRMGLAGWSDTQYF. The chain is built from TRBV5-4 and TRBJ2-3, with 13 bases that match TRBD2. There are 17 residues in the CDR3. Germline V lookup: CDR1 SGHNT, CDR2 YYREEE (reference sequence). The ends lost 4 bases at V and 4 bases at J; junction bases unmatched: 9.

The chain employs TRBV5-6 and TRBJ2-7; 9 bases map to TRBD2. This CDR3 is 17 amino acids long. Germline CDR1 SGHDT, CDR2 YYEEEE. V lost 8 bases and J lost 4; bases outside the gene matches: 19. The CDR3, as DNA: TGTGCCAGTCCTACTTGGGCTTTGCGGGAGGGTTGGTACGAGCAGTACTTC. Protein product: CASPTWALREGWYEQYF.

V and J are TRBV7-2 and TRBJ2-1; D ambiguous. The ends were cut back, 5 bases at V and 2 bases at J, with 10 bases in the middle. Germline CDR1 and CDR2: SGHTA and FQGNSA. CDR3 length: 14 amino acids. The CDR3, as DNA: TGTGCCAGCAGCCCTCTGAGTGCCTACAATGAGCAGTTCTTC. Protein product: CASSPLSAYNEQFF.

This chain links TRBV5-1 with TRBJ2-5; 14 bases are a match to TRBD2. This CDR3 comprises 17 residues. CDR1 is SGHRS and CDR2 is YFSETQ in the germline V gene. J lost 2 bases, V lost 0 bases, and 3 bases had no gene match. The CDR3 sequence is CASSLGLAGGPQETQYF. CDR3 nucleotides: TGCGCCAGCAGCTTGGGACTAGCGGGAGGGCCGCAAGAGACCCAGTACTTC. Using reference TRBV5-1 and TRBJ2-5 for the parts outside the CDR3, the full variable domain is KAGVTQTPRYLIKTRGQQVTLSCSPISGHRSVSWYQQTPGQGLQFLFEYFSETQRNKGNFPGRFSGRQFSNSRSEMNVSTLELGDSALYLCASSLGLAGGPQETQYFGPGTRLLVL.

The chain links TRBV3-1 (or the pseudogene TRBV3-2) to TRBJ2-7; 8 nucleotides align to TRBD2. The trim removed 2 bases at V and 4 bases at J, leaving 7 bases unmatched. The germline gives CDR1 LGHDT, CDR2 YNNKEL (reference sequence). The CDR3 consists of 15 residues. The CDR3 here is CASSQMAGGTYEQYF. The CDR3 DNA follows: TGTGCCAGCAGCCAAATGGCGGGAGGTACATACGAGCAGTACTTC.

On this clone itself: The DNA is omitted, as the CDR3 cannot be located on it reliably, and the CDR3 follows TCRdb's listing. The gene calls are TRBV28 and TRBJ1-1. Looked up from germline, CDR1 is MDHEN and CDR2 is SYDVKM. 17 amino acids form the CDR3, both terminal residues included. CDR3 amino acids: CASSTSWRGDWNTEAFF.

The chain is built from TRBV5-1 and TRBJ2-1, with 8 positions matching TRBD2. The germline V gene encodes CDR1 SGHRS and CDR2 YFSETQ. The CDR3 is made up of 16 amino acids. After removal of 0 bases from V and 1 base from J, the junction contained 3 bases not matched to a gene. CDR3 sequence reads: CASSLVSGVSYNEQFF. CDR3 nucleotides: TGCGCCAGCAGCTTGGTTAGCGGGGTATCCTACAATGAGCAGTTCTTC.

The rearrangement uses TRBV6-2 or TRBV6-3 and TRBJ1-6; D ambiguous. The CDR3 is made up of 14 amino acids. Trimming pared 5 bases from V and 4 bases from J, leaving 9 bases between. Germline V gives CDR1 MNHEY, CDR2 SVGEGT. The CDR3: CASSRPGYNSPLHF. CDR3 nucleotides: TGTGCCAGCAGTCGCCCGGGGTATAATTCACCCCTCCACTTT.

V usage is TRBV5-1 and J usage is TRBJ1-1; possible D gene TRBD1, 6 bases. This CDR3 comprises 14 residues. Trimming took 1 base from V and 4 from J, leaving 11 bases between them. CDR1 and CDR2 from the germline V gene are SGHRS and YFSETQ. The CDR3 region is CASSLSQGSTEAFF. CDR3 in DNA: TGCGCCAGCAGCTTGAGTCAGGGGAGCACTGAAGCTTTCTTT.

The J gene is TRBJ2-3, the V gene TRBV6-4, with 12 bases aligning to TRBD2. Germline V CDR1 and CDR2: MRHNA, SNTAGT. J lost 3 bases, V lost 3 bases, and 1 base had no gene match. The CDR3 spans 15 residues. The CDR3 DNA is TGTGCCAGCAGTGAAGGGACTAGCGGGACAGATACGCAGTATTTT. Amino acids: CASSEGTSGTDTQYF.

In DNA, the CDR3 is TGTGCCAGCAGCTGGGGACAGAGCTACGAGCAGTACTTC. It yields the protein CASSWGQSYEQYF. The chain couples TRBV14 to TRBJ2-7; 7 bases agree with TRBD1. This CDR3 is built from 13 residues. Germline lookup yields CDR1 SGHDN and CDR2 FVKESK. The V gene end was trimmed by 5 bases and the J gene end by 3 bases; junction bases not matched to a gene: 4.

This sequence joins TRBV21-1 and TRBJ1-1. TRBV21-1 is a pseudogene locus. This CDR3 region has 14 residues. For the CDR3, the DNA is TGTGCCAGCAGCAAAGGGCGGGACAACACTGAAGCTTTCTTT. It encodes CASSKGRDNTEAFF.